Listed below are T cell receptor beta chains from one sample, sequenced in a study of cytomegalovirus exposure and HLA in healthy donors. Clones were read by immunoSEQ multiplex PCR, and TCRdb kept only the in-frame ones, dropping some. The sample yields roughly 330,000 clones, about nine tenths seen once. Input material: PBMCs. The receptor source for this set is a woman aged 25-40 years in good health and CMV-seropositive. CDR3s include the opening cysteine and the closing phenylalanine or tryptophan. A D gene is named only where the DNA matches it firmly. The listing skips clone size in some rows; elsewhere it reads once, few, many or a size class.

J gene,clone size,D gene,V gene,CDR3 protein,CDR3 DNA
TRBJ1-4,-,TRBD1,TRBV10-3,CAISGTATNEKLFF,TGTGCCATCAGCGGGACAGCAACTAATGAAAAACTGTTTTTT
TRBJ2-2,once,-,TRBV6-5,CASSFSWEGGPGELFF,TGTGCCAGCAGTTTTTCGTGGGAGGGGGGCCCCGGGGAGCTGTTTTTT
TRBJ1-6,-,TRBD1,TRBV6-4,CASSPGQGANSPLHF,TGTGCCAGCAGTCCGGGACAGGGGGCAAATTCACCCCTCCACTTT
TRBJ2-7,few,-,TRBV4-1,CASSQDLIRWEQYF,TGCGCCAGCAGCCAAGACTTAATAAGGTGGGAGCAGTACTTC
TRBJ2-3,-,TRBD1,TRBV18,CASSRTDTGTGVTDTQYF,TGTGCCAGCTCACGAACAGACACCGGGACAGGGGTCACAGATACGCAGTATTTT
TRBJ1-1,-,-,TRBV10-1,CASSEQGMAEAFF,TGCGCCAGCAGTGAGCAGGGTATGGCTGAAGCTTTCTTT
TRBJ2-1,-,TRBD1,TRBV5-1,CASSSTGTDNEQFF,TGCGCCAGCAGCTCGACTGGGACAGACAATGAGCAGTTCTTC
TRBJ1-1,once,TRBD1,TRBV6-5,CASSRQGGNTEAFF,TGTGCCAGCAGTCGACAGGGGGGGAACACTGAAGCTTTCTTT
TRBJ1-4,-,-,TRBV18,CASSPQPRSLEKLFF,TGTGCCAGCTCTCCACAACCACGGAGTCTTGAAAAACTGTTTTTT
TRBJ2-2,-,-,TRBV27,CASSLSGQYTGELFF,TGTGCCAGCAGTTTATCCGGACAGTACACCGGGGAGCTGTTTTTT
TRBJ2-5,-,TRBD1,TRBV29-1,CSVRTGTQETQYF,TGCAGCGTGCGGACAGGGACACAAGAGACCCAGTACTTC
TRBJ1-1,-,TRBD1,TRBV2,CASKGQGTEAFF,TGTGCCAGCAAGGGACAGGGGACAGAAGCTTTCTTT
TRBJ2-1,-,-,TRBV29-1,CSVEGDGTSYNEQFF,TGCAGCGTTGAAGGAGACGGCACCTCCTACAATGAGCAGTTCTTC
TRBJ1-2,-,-,TRBV7-2,CASSPEPGQRGYTF,TGTGCCAGCAGCCCGGAACCCGGACAGCGTGGCTACACCTTC
TRBJ2-3,-,-,TRBV27,CASSLSRTPTDTQYF,TGTGCCAGCAGTTTAAGCCGGACTCCCACAGATACGCAGTATTTT
TRBJ1-1,-,TRBD1,TRBV9,CASSVKTGGVTEAFF,TGTGCCAGCAGCGTAAAGACAGGGGGCGTCACTGAAGCTTTCTTT
TRBJ2-3,-,-,TRBV4-3,CASSQDHTVGSDTQYF,TGCGCCAGCAGCCAAGATCATACGGTTGGGTCGGATACGCAGTATTTT
TRBJ1-5,-,-,TRBV27,CATRVGHNQPQHF,TGTGCAACCCGGGTCGGACATAATCAGCCCCAGCATTTT
TRBJ2-7,-,-,TRBV27,CASSFADGSSYEQYF,TGTGCCAGCAGTTTCGCGGACGGATCCTCCTACGAGCAGTACTTC
TRBJ1-4,-,-,TRBV5-1,CASSLLPVLSGRDEKLFF,TGCGCCAGCAGCTTGCTCCCGGTTTTGTCAGGGAGGGATGAAAAACTGTTTTTT
TRBJ1-2,-,TRBD1,TRBV29-1,CSVVRQGRLYGYTF,TGCAGCGTTGTTCGACAGGGCCGACTCTATGGCTACACCTTC
TRBJ2-7,-,-,TRBV5-1,CASSLKRTVSSYEQYF,TGCGCCAGCAGCTTAAAACGGACAGTGAGCTCCTACGAGCAGTACTTC
TRBJ2-1,-,TRBD2,TRBV5-1,CASSLEGLALSEQFF,TGCGCCAGCAGCTTGGAGGGACTAGCACTCAGTGAGCAGTTCTTC
TRBJ2-1,-,-,TRBV7-3,CASSPTGEVQFF,TGTGCCAGCAGCCCCACGGGGGAGGTTCAGTTCTTC
TRBJ1-2,-,TRBD1,TRBV28,CASSYSDRGNGYTF,TGTGCCAGCAGTTACTCGGACAGGGGGAATGGCTACACCTTC
TRBJ1-6,-,-,TRBV4-3,CASSQVDSPLHF,TGCGCCAGCAGCCAAGTGGATTCACCCCTCCACTTT
TRBJ1-4,-,-,TRBV28,CASSVANEKLFF,TGTGCCAGCAGTGTAGCGAATGAAAAACTGTTTTTT
TRBJ1-2,-,-,TRBV7-3,CASSLTCPNYTF,TGTGCCAGCAGCTTAACGTGTCCGAACTACACCTTC
TRBJ1-1,-,-,TRBV19,CASRDFGSSTEAFF,TGTGCCAGTCGGGACTTTGGGTCTAGCACTGAAGCTTTCTTT
TRBJ1-2,-,-,TRBV19,CASSIDGPNGYTF,TGTGCCAGTAGTATAGATGGCCCGAATGGCTACACCTTC
TRBJ1-4,-,-,TRBV25-1,CASSEPRGGNEKLFF,TGTGCCAGCAGTGAACCCCGGGGGGGTAATGAAAAACTGTTTTTT
TRBJ2-7,-,-,TRBV6-6,CASSRQEPGAYEQYF,TGTGCCAGCAGTCGACAGGAACCGGGGGCCTACGAGCAGTACTTC
TRBJ2-7,-,-,TRBV27,CASSLSRSSYEQYF,TGTGCCAGCAGTTTATCCAGATCTTCCTACGAGCAGTACTTC
TRBJ2-1,-,TRBD2,TRBV5-4,CASLGGVTYNEQFF,TGTGCCAGCCTCGGGGGGGTGACCTACAATGAGCAGTTCTTC
TRBJ1-6,-,-,TRBV2,CASGEDRYNSPLHF,TGTGCCAGCGGGGAGGACAGATATAATTCACCCCTCCACTTT